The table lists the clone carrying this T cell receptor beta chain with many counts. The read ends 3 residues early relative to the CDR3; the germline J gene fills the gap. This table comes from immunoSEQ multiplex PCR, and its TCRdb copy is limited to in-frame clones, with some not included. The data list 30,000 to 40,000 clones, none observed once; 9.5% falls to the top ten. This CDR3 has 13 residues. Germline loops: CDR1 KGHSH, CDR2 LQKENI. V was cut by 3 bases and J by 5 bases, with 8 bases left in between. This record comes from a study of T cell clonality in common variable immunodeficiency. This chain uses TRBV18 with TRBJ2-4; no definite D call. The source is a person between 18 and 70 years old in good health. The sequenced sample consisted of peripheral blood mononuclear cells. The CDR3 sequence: CASSPAVENIQYF. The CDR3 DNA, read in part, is TGTGCCAGCTCACCGGCGGTGGAAAACATT.